This is a list of T cell receptor beta chains from one sample in a study of cytomegalovirus exposure and HLA in healthy donors. TCRdb keeps only in-frame clones here, not all; method: immunoSEQ multiplex PCR. Of around 130,000 clones in the sample, 81% were seen once. The sequencing input was PBMCs. The receptors stem from a man aged 18 to 29 in good health and CMV-seronegative. The CDR3 runs from the conserved cysteine through the conserved F or W. The order of the fields is J gene, clone size, V gene, D gene, CDR3 protein, CDR3 DNA. D genes are given only for firm matches. Clone size appears in some rows only: once, few, many, or a class for an expanded clone.

J: TRBJ2-7
size: .
V: TRBV11-3
D: .
CDR3: CASSLDLGREQYF
DNA: TGTGCCAGCAGCTTAGATTTGGGGCGAGAGCAGTACTTC

J: TRBJ1-6
size: .
V: TRBV5-1
D: .
CDR3: CASSPNRERSPLHF
DNA: TGCGCCAGCAGCCCAAACAGGGAAAGATCACCCCTCCACTTT

J: TRBJ2-1
size: .
V: TRBV7-6
D: .
CDR3: CASSLAGVQNEQFF
DNA: TGTGCCAGCAGCTTAGCAGGGGTCCAAAATGAGCAGTTCTTC

J: TRBJ2-7
size: .
V: TRBV7-6
D: .
CDR3: CASSFGGRGHEQYF
DNA: TGTGCCAGCAGCTTTGGTGGCAGGGGCCACGAGCAGTACTTC

J: TRBJ1-2
size: .
V: TRBV27
D: .
CDR3: CASSAGGTHYGYTF
DNA: TGTGCCAGCAGTGCTGGGGGGACGCACTATGGCTACACCTTC

J: TRBJ2-7
size: .
V: TRBV30
D: .
CDR3: CAWSVVETAAPYEQYF
DNA: TGTGCCTGGAGTGTAGTAGAAACAGCGGCCCCCTACGAGCAGTACTTC

J: TRBJ1-4
size: .
V: TRBV28
D: TRBD1
CDR3: CASSRDRRNEKLFF
DNA: TGTGCCAGCAGCCGGGACAGGCGTAATGAAAAACTGTTTTTT

J: TRBJ2-7
size: .
V: TRBV9
D: TRBD1
CDR3: CASSPGQGVEQYF
DNA: TGTGCCAGCAGCCCGGGACAGGGGGTCGAGCAGTACTTC

J: TRBJ1-1
size: once
V: TRBV10-2
D: .
CDR3: CASRGGRNTEAFF
DNA: TGCGCCAGCAGGGGAGGGAGGAACACTGAAGCTTTCTTT

J: TRBJ2-3
size: few
V: TRBV6-4
D: TRBD2
CDR3: CASSLRGGTDTQYF
DNA: TGTGCCAGCAGTCTGCGGGGGGGCACAGATACGCAGTATTTT

J: TRBJ2-7
size: .
V: TRBV7-9
D: TRBD1
CDR3: CASSSKDRSSYEQYF
DNA: TGTGCCAGCAGCTCGAAGGACAGGAGCTCCTACGAGCAGTACTTC

J: TRBJ2-3
size: .
V: TRBV9
D: TRBD2
CDR3: CASSVVSGGATDTQYF
DNA: TGTGCCAGCAGCGTAGTCAGCGGGGGGGCTACAGATACGCAGTATTTT

J: TRBJ2-7
size: .
V: TRBV7-2
D: .
CDR3: CASSLSSYEQYF
DNA: TGTGCCAGCAGCCTCTCCTCCTACGAGCAGTACTTC

J: TRBJ1-6
size: .
V: TRBV10-3
D: TRBD1
CDR3: CAIRGTGLGNSPLHF
DNA: TGTGCCATCAGGGGGACAGGGTTGGGTAATTCACCCCTCCACTTT

J: TRBJ2-7
size: .
V: TRBV4-3
D: TRBD1
CDR3: CASSQAGTGVSEQYF
DNA: TGCGCCAGCAGCCAGGCGGGGACAGGGGTTAGCGAGCAGTACTTC

J: TRBJ2-1
size: .
V: TRBV14
D: TRBD2
CDR3: CASSQSSGGGNEQFF
DNA: TGTGCCAGCAGCCAATCTAGCGGGGGGGGTAATGAGCAGTTCTTC

J: TRBJ1-5
size: .
V: TRBV6-1
D: TRBD1
CDR3: CASSETGERQPQHF
DNA: TGTGCCAGCAGTGAGACAGGGGAACGACAGCCCCAGCATTTT

J: TRBJ2-3
size: few
V: TRBV6-4
D: TRBD1
CDR3: CASSGDSSTDTQYF
DNA: TGTGCCAGCAGTGGGGACAGCAGCACAGATACGCAGTATTTT

J: TRBJ1-5
size: .
V: TRBV19
D: .
CDR3: CASRTGQPNQPQHF
DNA: TGTGCCAGTAGGACCGGACAGCCAAATCAGCCCCAGCATTTT

J: TRBJ2-3
size: few
V: TRBV5-1
D: .
CDR3: CASSLGGVTPDTQYF
DNA: TGCGCCAGCAGCTTGGGGGGGGTAACCCCGGATACGCAGTATTTT

J: TRBJ2-6
size: few
V: TRBV27
D: .
CDR3: CASSLLSGANVLTF
DNA: TGTGCCAGCAGTCTCCTATCTGGGGCCAACGTCCTGACTTTC

J: TRBJ1-1
size: few
V: TRBV19
D: TRBD1
CDR3: CASSIVTGVQAFF
DNA: TGTGCCAGTAGTATTGTAACAGGGGTGCAAGCTTTCTTT

J: TRBJ1-2
size: .
V: TRBV27
D: TRBD1
CDR3: CASSSTGSGGYTF
DNA: TGTGCCAGCAGTTCGACAGGGTCGGGTGGCTACACCTTC

J: TRBJ2-5
size: .
V: TRBV4-2
D: .
CDR3: CASSQDWAGRETQYF
DNA: TGTGCCAGCAGCCAAGATTGGGCAGGTCGTGAGACCCAGTACTTC

J: TRBJ1-1
size: .
V: TRBV9
D: .
CDR3: CASSVDSGFTEAFF
DNA: TGTGCCAGCAGCGTAGATTCAGGTTTCACTGAAGCTTTCTTT

J: TRBJ1-5
size: few
V: TRBV28
D: .
CDR3: CASSPLGGHQPQHF
DNA: TGTGCCAGCAGTCCTCTTGGAGGTCATCAGCCCCAGCATTTT

J: TRBJ1-2
size: .
V: TRBV12-5
D: .
CDR3: CASGPKDRKGGYTF
DNA: TGTGCTAGTGGCCCTAAAGACAGGAAAGGGGGCTACACCTTC

J: TRBJ1-4
size: .
V: TRBV5-1
D: .
CDR3: CASSSLEAGDEKLFF
DNA: TGCGCCAGCAGCTCTCTTGAGGCTGGAGATGAAAAACTGTTTTTT

J: TRBJ1-5
size: .
V: TRBV6-6
D: .
CDR3: CASSTGQGSGNQPQHF
DNA: TGTGCCAGCAGCACGGGGCAGGGGTCGGGTAATCAGCCCCAGCATTTT

J: TRBJ1-2
size: .
V: TRBV7-8
D: .
CDR3: CASSPPGRIGYTF
DNA: TGTGCCAGCAGCCCCCCAGGCCGTATTGGCTACACCTTC

J: TRBJ1-2
size: .
V: TRBV19
D: .
CDR3: CASSIAGNSYGYTF
DNA: TGTGCCAGTAGTATCGCAGGGAACAGCTATGGCTACACCTTC

J: TRBJ1-1
size: .
V: TRBV2
D: .
CDR3: CASRQNFGTEAFF
DNA: TGTGCCAGCAGACAGAATTTTGGCACTGAAGCTTTCTTT

J: TRBJ1-1
size: .
V: TRBV5-6
D: .
CDR3: CASSLVGQVRTEAFF
DNA: TGTGCCAGCAGCTTGGTTGGGCAGGTGCGCACTGAAGCTTTCTTT

J: TRBJ1-6
size: once
V: TRBV9
D: TRBD1
CDR3: CASSVSGGHNSPLHF
DNA: TGTGCCAGCAGCGTATCAGGGGGCCATAATTCACCCCTCCACTTT

J: TRBJ2-3
size: .
V: TRBV6-5
D: .
CDR3: CASSYVAQGDTQYF
DNA: TGTGCCAGCAGTTACGTTGCCCAGGGAGATACGCAGTATTTT

J: TRBJ1-1
size: .
V: TRBV11-2
D: .
CDR3: CASRPLRGGTEAFF
DNA: TGTGCCAGCAGGCCCCTCCGAGGGGGCACTGAAGCTTTCTTT

J: TRBJ1-1
size: .
V: TRBV5-4
D: .
CDR3: CASSLVKGTEAFF
DNA: TGTGCCAGCAGCTTGGTGAAGGGGACTGAAGCTTTCTTT

J: TRBJ2-3
size: .
V: TRBV4-3
D: .
CDR3: CASSQTTRTDTQYF
DNA: TGCGCCAGCAGCCAGACGACTCGCACAGATACGCAGTATTTT

J: TRBJ2-3
size: once
V: TRBV28
D: .
CDR3: CATNPGGRTDTQYF
DNA: TGTGCCACCAACCCGGGGGGCCGCACAGATACGCAGTATTTT

J: TRBJ2-7
size: .
V: TRBV2
D: .
CDR3: CASSEAFRGHSYEQYF
DNA: TGTGCCAGCAGTGAAGCATTTCGGGGACACTCCTACGAGCAGTACTTC

J: TRBJ2-2
size: .
V: TRBV7-2
D: TRBD1
CDR3: CASSETGWELFF
DNA: TGTGCCAGCAGCGAGACAGGGTGGGAGCTGTTTTTT

J: TRBJ1-6
size: .
V: TRBV18
D: TRBD1
CDR3: CASSPSQGDSPLHF
DNA: TGTGCCAGCTCACCAAGCCAGGGGGATTCACCCCTCCACTTT

J: TRBJ2-1
size: few
V: TRBV6-1
D: .
CDR3: CASRGPGQFF
DNA: TGTGCCAGCAGGGGGCCAGGGCAGTTCTTC

J: TRBJ2-1
size: .
V: TRBV9
D: TRBD1
CDR3: CASSPGDRGNYNEQFF
DNA: TGTGCCAGCAGCCCTGGGGACAGGGGGAACTACAATGAGCAGTTCTTC

J: TRBJ1-1
size: .
V: TRBV25-1
D: TRBD1
CDR3: CASTEDRDGNTEAFF
DNA: TGTGCCAGCACTGAGGACAGGGACGGGAACACTGAAGCTTTCTTT

J: TRBJ2-1
size: few
V: TRBV9
D: .
CDR3: CASSELGIEQFF
DNA: TGTGCCAGCAGCGAACTAGGTATTGAGCAGTTCTTC

J: TRBJ1-1
size: .
V: TRBV11-3
D: .
CDR3: CASSLRETTEAFF
DNA: TGTGCCAGCAGCTTACGGGAGACCACTGAAGCTTTCTTT

J: TRBJ1-1
size: .
V: TRBV5-1
D: .
CDR3: CASSLEASGGRTEAFF
DNA: TGCGCCAGCAGCTTGGAAGCTAGCGGGGGGCGAACTGAAGCTTTCTTT

J: TRBJ2-7
size: .
V: TRBV5-6
D: .
CDR3: CASGFYRKFYEQYF
DNA: TGTGCCAGCGGTTTTTACAGGAAATTTTACGAGCAGTACTTC

J: TRBJ1-1
size: .
V: TRBV5-4
D: TRBD1
CDR3: CASSPGTGRLRTEAFF
DNA: TGTGCCAGCAGCCCCGGGACAGGGAGATTACGGACTGAAGCTTTCTTT

J: TRBJ1-6
size: .
V: TRBV30
D: TRBD1
CDR3: CAWSVQGSSYNSPLHF
DNA: TGTGCCTGGAGTGTACAGGGGAGCTCCTATAATTCACCCCTCCACTTT

J: TRBJ2-3
size: .
V: TRBV7-6
D: .
CDR3: CASSHPDKTPRVSTDTQYF
DNA: TGTGCCAGCAGCCATCCGGACAAGACGCCAAGGGTTAGCACAGATACGCAGTATTTT

J: TRBJ1-5
size: .
V: TRBV6-5
D: .
CDR3: CASKEGRHNQPQHF
DNA: TGTGCCAGCAAGGAGGGGAGGCATAATCAGCCCCAGCATTTT

J: TRBJ1-6
size: .
V: TRBV15
D: TRBD1
CDR3: CATSSGQGYGSPLHF
DNA: TGTGCCACCAGCAGCGGACAGGGGTACGGTTCACCCCTCCACTTT

J: TRBJ2-2
size: .
V: TRBV28
D: TRBD2
CDR3: CASSLSTTAGESGELFF
DNA: TGTGCCAGCAGTTTATCCACTACAGCGGGGGAATCCGGGGAGCTGTTTTTT

J: TRBJ2-7
size: .
V: TRBV10-3
D: .
CDR3: CAISDSSYEQYF
DNA: TGTGCCATCAGTGACAGCTCCTACGAGCAGTACTTC

J: TRBJ2-3
size: .
V: TRBV4-3
D: .
CDR3: CASSQGGRSTDTQYF
DNA: TGCGCCAGCAGCCAAGGTGGCAGGAGCACAGATACGCAGTATTTT